These 27 T cell receptor beta chains were all obtained from the same sample, sequenced in a study of CD8 T cells in Susac syndrome. Random hexamers primed reverse transcription of about 0.5 to 1 ug RNA. One entry per CDR3 protein, called by TCRdb with MiXCR from the immunoSEQ multiplex PCR reads. Among approximately 160,000 distinct CDR3 sequences listed, just over 90% were seen once. The source material was CD4+ T cells from PBMCs. The receptors originated from a human donor in good health.

The chain joins TRBV12-3 or TRBV12-4 to TRBJ2-3; TRBD2 agrees at 8 bases. The CDR3 totals 13 residues. Trimming cost V 8 bases and J 2 bases; bases outside gene matches: 3. The chain's CDR3 is CASQRGNTDTQYF. Written as DNA, the CDR3 is TGTGCCAGCCAGCGGGGGAACACAGATACGCAGTATTTT.

The V call is TRBV3-1, the J call TRBJ1-1; the D gene is possibly TRBD1 (5 bases). This CDR3 spans 14 amino acids. V lost 0 bases to trimming and J lost 9 bases, with 14 bases between them. Germline V gene data show CDR1 as LGHDT and CDR2 as YNNKEL (reference sequence). The CDR3 here is CASSQDYWGEKAFF. CDR3 DNA: TGTGCCAGCAGCCAAGATTACTGGGGGGAGAAAGCTTTCTTT. Full variable domain (remainder filled in from reference TRBV3-1 and TRBJ1-1): DTAVSQTPKYLVTQMGNDKSIKCEQNLGHDTMYWYKQDSKKFLKIMFSYNNKELIINETVPNRFSPKSPDKAHLNLHINSLELGDSAVYFCASSQDYWGEKAFFGQGTRLTVV.

This rearrangement joins TRBV30 to TRBJ1-2; no clear D. The germline V gene has CDR1 GTSNPN and CDR2 SVGIG (reference sequence). V was pared by 2 bases and J by 9 bases, with 13 bases between. This CDR3 is built from 12 residues. CDR3 amino acids: CAWSPRGESYTF. Here the CDR3 DNA reads TGTGCCTGGAGTCCCCGCGGAGAGAGCTACACCTTC. The whole variable domain, remainder taken from reference TRBV30 and TRBJ1-2, is SQTIHQWPATLVQPVGSPLSLECTVEGTSNPNLYWYRQAAGRGLQLLFYSVGIGQISSEVPQNLSASRPQDRQFILSSKKLLLSDSGFYLCAWSPRGESYTFGSGTRLTVV.

This sequence joins TRBV19 and TRBJ1-6, with TRBD1 matching 10 bases. The V gene end was trimmed by 5 bases and the J gene end by 7 bases; junction bases not matched to a gene: 8. The CDR3 contains 16 residues. CDR1 and CDR2 (germline): LNHDA, SQIVND (reference sequence). CDR3 region: CASSPLRTGGNSPLHF. CDR3 sequence (DNA): TGTGCCAGTAGTCCGCTAAGGACAGGGGGAAATTCACCCCTCCACTTT.

This sequence joins TRBV20-1 and TRBJ1-2; D perhaps matches TRBD1 (6 bases). Per germline, CDR1 DFQATT and CDR2 SNEGSKA (reference sequence). This CDR3 has 13 amino acids. Trimming stripped 2 bases from V and 2 bases from J, with 9 bases between. The CDR3 loop is CSARRQENYGYTF. The DNA for the CDR3 is TGCAGTGCTAGAAGACAGGAGAACTATGGCTACACCTTC.

The chain links TRBV27 to TRBJ2-3, with D perhaps TRBD2 (7 bases). Trimming took 3 bases from V and 2 from J, leaving 12 bases between them. The CDR3 is 15 residues long. CDR1 is MNHEY and CDR2 is SMNVEV in the germline V gene (reference sequence). This CDR3 reads CASSFVGGHTDTQYF. The CDR3 bases are TGTGCCAGCAGTTTCGTGGGGGGGCACACAGATACGCAGTATTTT.

The chain has TRBV6-5 and TRBJ1-4; perhaps TRBD1 as D (6 bases). The CDR3 is made up of 15 amino acids. The V end lost 4 bases, the J end lost 6 bases, and 15 bases lay between the germline ends. The germline CDR1 and CDR2 sequences are MNHEY and SVGAGI. For the CDR3, the DNA is TGTGCCAGCAGTTCCCCCTCCCGACAGGATGAAAAACTGTTTTTT. Residues: CASSSPSRQDEKLFF.

The chain combines TRBV25-1 with TRBJ1-2; 9 bases map to TRBD1. This CDR3 spans 15 amino acids. Germline-derived CDR1 and CDR2 are MGHDK and SYGVNS. Trimming removed 6 bases from V and 1 base from J; junction bases left unmatched: 6. The CDR3 nucleotides read TGTGCCAGCAGGAAACAGGGGGCAAGTAACTATGGCTACACCTTC. Its protein is CASRKQGASNYGYTF.

This clonotype is a singleton in its sample. The rearrangement uses TRBV5-4 and TRBJ2-3, with D unresolved. Trimming removed 0 bases from V and 6 bases from J, with 8 bases in between. There are 13 residues in the CDR3. In germline, CDR1 is SGHNT, CDR2 YYREEE (reference sequence). CDR3 amino acids: CASSLEAKDTQYF. CDR3 DNA: TGTGCCAGCAGCTTGGAGGCCAAGGATACGCAGTATTTT.

A single count supports this clonotype. V usage is TRBV2 and J usage is TRBJ2-1; D may match TRBD1 or TRBD2 (6 bases each). V dropped 2 bases and J dropped 7 bases, with 9 bases sitting between them. This CDR3 is built from 13 residues. CDR1 and CDR2 from the germline V gene are SNHLY and FYNNEI. The CDR3 sequence is CASSETGRNEQFF. CDR3 coding DNA: TGTGCCAGCAGTGAAACAGGGAGGAATGAGCAGTTCTTC. The full variable domain, in which reference TRBV2 and TRBJ2-1 provide the parts outside the CDR3, is EPEVTQTPSHQVTQMGQEVILRCVPISNHLYFYWYRQILGQKVEFLVSFYNNEISEKSEIFDDQFSVERPDGSNFTLKIRSTKLEDSAMYFCASSETGRNEQFFGPGTRLTVL.

This chain uses TRBV7-8 with TRBJ2-7, with 13 bases fitting TRBD2. Germline V gene data show CDR1 as SGHVS and CDR2 as FQNEAQ. The ends lost 5 bases at V and 3 bases at J; junction bases unmatched: 7. CDR3 size: 16 residues. The CDR3 nucleotides read TGTGCCAGCAGCGCGAGGGGGACTAGCGGGGACTACGAGCAGTACTTC. Residues: CASSARGTSGDYEQYF.

This chain connects TRBV7-2 to TRBJ1-1; D is unclear. V lost 5 bases and J 2 bases, leaving 9 bases between the germline ends. Germline V lookup: CDR1 SGHTA, CDR2 FQGNSA. The CDR3 covers 13 residues. CDR3 in amino acids: CASSQTVNTEAFF. Written as DNA, the CDR3 is TGTGCCAGCAGCCAGACGGTTAACACTGAAGCTTTCTTT. The complete variable domain, with remaining parts taken from reference TRBV7-2 and TRBJ1-1, reads GAGVSQSPSNKVTEKGKDVELRCDPISGHTALYWYRQSLGQGLEFLIYFQGNSAPDKSGLPSDRFSAERTGGSVSTLTIQRTQQEDSAVYLCASSQTVNTEAFFGQGTRLTVV.

The CDR3 loop is CSVGGPFDGYLNTGELFF. Here the CDR3 DNA reads TGCAGCGTTGGCGGCCCCTTTGACGGTTATCTGAACACCGGGGAGCTGTTTTTT. The chain combines TRBV29-1 with TRBJ2-2; the D is unclear. CDR3 length equals 18 residues. Trimming left V 4 bases short and J 1 base short, with 22 bases between. The germline gives CDR1 SQVTM, CDR2 ANQGSEA.

The chain joins TRBV20-1 to TRBJ2-3; 8 bases are a match to TRBD2. This CDR3 is built from 13 residues. Trimming cost V 4 bases and J 5 bases; bases outside gene matches: 5. The germline V gene has CDR1 DFQATT and CDR2 SNEGSKA (reference sequence). The CDR3, as DNA: TGCAGTGCTAACGGGGGGGCAATAGATACGCAGTATTTT. Its translation: CSANGGAIDTQYF.

The chain combines TRBV5-1 with TRBJ2-2, with 7 bases lining up with TRBD2. The length of the CDR3 is 13 residues. Germline V gene lookup returns CDR1 SGHRS and CDR2 YFSETQ. Trimming took 9 bases from V and 7 from J; bases not matched to a gene: 9. The CDR3 protein is CAIRGEYSGELFF. The CDR3 DNA follows: TGCGCCATCCGGGGGGAATACAGCGGGGAGCTGTTTTTT.

The gene calls are TRBV19 and TRBJ1-2; D is uncertain. Germline V gene lookup returns CDR1 LNHDA and CDR2 SQIVND (reference sequence). The CDR3 is 14 amino acids. Trimming shortened V by 5 bases and J by 4 bases, and 14 bases separated the two germline ends. CDR3 nucleotide sequence: TGTGCCAGTAGTCCCTCAGAGGACCTCTATGGCTACACCTTC. Translating gives CASSPSEDLYGYTF.

CDR3 loop: CARGTDYSYGDRGPQHF. CDR3 nucleotides: TGTGCCAGGGGGACAGATTATTCTTATGGGGACCGCGGGCCCCAGCATTTT. V gene TRBV27 combines with J gene TRBJ1-5, with 7 bases lining up with TRBD1. This CDR3 has 17 amino acids. The J segment lost 9 bases and the V segment lost 9 bases, leaving 23 bases of the junction unmatched. Germline-derived CDR1 and CDR2 are MNHEY and SMNVEV (reference sequence).

The chain uses TRBV3-1 and TRBJ1-1; D uncertain. The V end was cut by 7 bases, the J end by 2 bases, with 5 bases between. The V gene's germline CDR1 is LGHDT and CDR2 YNNKEL (reference sequence). CDR3 length equals 11 residues. DNA for the CDR3: TGTGCCAGCATGGGCAACACTGAAGCTTTCTTT. Residues: CASMGNTEAFF.

V is TRBV2 and J is TRBJ2-3; possibly TRBD2 for D (6 bases). CDR3 size: 15 residues. Germline V gives CDR1 SNHLY, CDR2 FYNNEI. V was pared by 6 bases and J by 0 bases, with 13 bases between. This chain's CDR3 is CASSGRSGSTDTQYF. CDR3 sequence (DNA): TGTGCCAGCAGCGGACGTAGCGGAAGCACAGATACGCAGTATTTT.

This clonotype appeared a single time. The chain employs TRBV3-1 and TRBJ2-1; the D gene is possibly TRBD2 (5 bases). This CDR3 region has 15 residues. Germline CDR1 LGHDT, CDR2 YNNKEL (reference sequence). V lost 3 bases, J lost 4 bases, and 13 bases lay in between. CDR3 in amino acids: CASSQGSTIYNEQFF. In DNA, the CDR3 is TGTGCCAGCAGCCAGGGGTCGACTATTTACAATGAGCAGTTCTTC.

The chain carries TRBV3-1 and TRBJ2-3, with 11 bases that match TRBD2. This CDR3 comprises 16 residues. From germline, CDR1 is LGHDT and CDR2 YNNKEL (reference sequence). Trimming at V came to 3 bases and at J to 4 bases, leaving 6 bases not matched to a gene. The CDR3 coding sequence is TGTGCCAGCAGCCAGAGGGCTAGCGGGGGGTCAGATACGCAGTATTTT. Translated: CASSQRASGGSDTQYF.

The gene calls are TRBV28 and TRBJ2-4; D is undetermined. Deletions cut 6 bases from V and 5 bases from J, with 11 bases between. The germline CDR1 and CDR2 sequences are MDHEN and SYDVKM. CDR3 length: 13 amino acids. In nucleotides, the CDR3 is TGTGCCAGCAGAGGGCCTGGGGAAAACATTCAGTACTTC. It translates to CASRGPGENIQYF.

V usage is TRBV3-1 and J usage is TRBJ1-5; no clear D. There are 13 residues in the CDR3. In germline, CDR1 is LGHDT, CDR2 YNNKEL (reference sequence). V was trimmed by 0 bases and J by 7 bases, leaving 7 bases between them. In nucleotides, the CDR3 is TGTGCCAGCAGCCAAGATTTCCGGCAGCCCCAGCATTTT. Encoded protein: CASSQDFRQPQHF.

This chain joins TRBV30 and TRBJ2-4; D unclear. In germline, CDR1 is GTSNPN, CDR2 SVGIG (reference sequence). The CDR3 spans 11 residues. The V end lost 0 bases, the J end lost 8 bases, and 5 bases lay between the germline ends. The CDR3 reads CAWSVTDIQYF. In DNA, the CDR3 is TGTGCCTGGAGTGTGACGGACATTCAGTACTTC.

The chain recombines TRBV5-4 with TRBJ2-2, with a possible D match to TRBD1 (6 bases). Germline CDR1 is SGHNT and CDR2 is YYREEE (reference sequence). Trimming took 6 bases from V and 3 from J, leaving 15 bases between them. The CDR3 runs 15 residues. The CDR3 DNA sequence: TGTGCCAGCACCAGTGGACAGAAACACACCGGGGAGCTGTTTTTT. This sequence encodes CASTSGQKHTGELFF.

V gene TRBV19 combines with J gene TRBJ1-1, with 7 bases that match TRBD1. CDR1 and CDR2 (germline): LNHDA, SQIVND (reference sequence). The CDR3 has 16 residues. V was clipped by 4 bases and J by 7 bases; unmatched bases: 15. CDR3 sequence (DNA): TGTGCCAGTAGTACCTCTGGCCGGACAGGAAAAAATGAAGCTTTCTTT. It specifies CASSTSGRTGKNEAFF.

The chain has TRBV11-2 and TRBJ2-2; 7 nucleotides align to TRBD2. Germline V gene data show CDR1 as SGHAT and CDR2 as FQNNGV. This CDR3 is built from 14 residues. V lost 5 bases, J lost 7 bases, and 7 bases stayed unmatched. CDR3 bases: TGTGCCAGCAGCCGAATTCGGGGGGACGGGGAGCTGTTTTTT. As protein: CASSRIRGDGELFF.